The rows below give T cell receptor beta chains drawn from one sample of a study of T cells in Graves' hyperthyroidism and ophthalmopathy. One entry per CDR3 protein results from TCRdb running MiXCR on the multiplex PCR reads. The sample consists of hundreds of thousands of distinct CDR3 sequences, roughly 19% of them appearing once. The sequenced sample was blood. The receptors derive from a man in his forties or fifties with Graves' ophthalmopathy. CDR3s include the opening cysteine and the closing phenylalanine or tryptophan. The order of the fields is clone size, D gene, J gene, V gene, CDR3 protein, CDR3 DNA. The D gene is left open where the match is weak. Some rows have no size entry. The others give once, few or many, or a class for an expanded clone.

clone_size: NA
d_call: NA
j_call: TRBJ2-2
v_call: TRBV12-5
cdr3_aa: CASGHGAGLSRELFF
cdr3_nt: TGTGCTAGTGGGCACGGGGCAGGGCTCTCCAGGGAGCTGTTTTTT

clone_size: many
d_call: TRBD2
j_call: TRBJ2-1
v_call: TRBV24-1
cdr3_aa: CATSDVAGGQGEQFF
cdr3_nt: TGTGCCACCAGTGATGTAGCGGGAGGGCAAGGTGAGCAGTTCTTC

clone_size: NA
d_call: NA
j_call: TRBJ2-3
v_call: TRBV19
cdr3_aa: CASSIGGADGDTQYF
cdr3_nt: TGTGCCAGTAGTATTGGTGGGGCGGACGGAGATACGCAGTATTTT

clone_size: few
d_call: TRBD1
j_call: TRBJ2-3
v_call: TRBV4-1
cdr3_aa: CASSQGSWTGEDTQYF
cdr3_nt: TGCGCCAGCAGCCAAGGGAGCTGGACAGGGGAAGATACGCAGTATTTT

clone_size: many
d_call: NA
j_call: TRBJ2-2
v_call: TRBV5-1
cdr3_aa: CASSPRQASTGELFF
cdr3_nt: TGCGCCAGCAGCCCCCGACAGGCCTCCACCGGGGAGCTGTTTTTT

clone_size: once
d_call: TRBD1
j_call: TRBJ1-2
v_call: TRBV19
cdr3_aa: CAGWDRSNYGYTF
cdr3_nt: TGTGCCGGATGGGACAGATCTAACTATGGCTACACCTTC

clone_size: many
d_call: NA
j_call: TRBJ1-6
v_call: TRBV5-6
cdr3_aa: CASSLGSLNSPLHF
cdr3_nt: TGTGCCAGCAGCTTGGGGAGTCTGAATTCACCCCTCCACTTT

clone_size: many
d_call: TRBD1
j_call: TRBJ1-5
v_call: TRBV24-1
cdr3_aa: CATSAGQDSYSNQPQHF
cdr3_nt: TGTGCCACCAGTGCCGGACAGGACTCCTATAGCAATCAGCCCCAGCATTTT

clone_size: few
d_call: NA
j_call: TRBJ1-1
v_call: TRBV9
cdr3_aa: CASSVAPSNTEAFF
cdr3_nt: TGTGCCAGCAGCGTAGCTCCCAGCAACACTGAAGCTTTCTTT

clone_size: many
d_call: TRBD1
j_call: TRBJ1-3
v_call: TRBV3-1
cdr3_aa: CASSPDRTGTDTIYF
cdr3_nt: TGTGCCAGCAGCCCCGATCGGACAGGGACAGACACCATATATTTT

clone_size: many
d_call: TRBD2
j_call: TRBJ2-3
v_call: TRBV12-3/TRBV12-4
cdr3_aa: CASSPRDYNTDTQYF
cdr3_nt: TGTGCCAGCAGCCCACGGGACTACAACACAGATACGCAGTATTTT

clone_size: many
d_call: NA
j_call: TRBJ2-5
v_call: TRBV7-9
cdr3_aa: CASSLWRAPGEETQYF
cdr3_nt: TGTGCCAGCAGCTTATGGAGGGCCCCAGGTGAAGAGACCCAGTACTTC

clone_size: many
d_call: NA
j_call: TRBJ2-3
v_call: TRBV28
cdr3_aa: CASSLDEQGTSTDTQYF
cdr3_nt: TGTGCCAGCAGTTTGGACGAACAGGGAACTAGCACAGATACGCAGTATTTT

clone_size: many
d_call: TRBD2
j_call: TRBJ2-1
v_call: TRBV3-1
cdr3_aa: CASSQGAGVDNEQFF
cdr3_nt: TGTGCCAGCAGCCAGGGAGCGGGAGTTGACAATGAGCAGTTCTTC

clone_size: many
d_call: NA
j_call: TRBJ1-1
v_call: TRBV2
cdr3_aa: CASSETGVRDTEAFF
cdr3_nt: TGTGCCAGCAGTGAAACGGGTGTGCGGGACACTGAAGCTTTCTTT

clone_size: few
d_call: NA
j_call: TRBJ2-2
v_call: TRBV5-1
cdr3_aa: CASSLLAANTGELFF
cdr3_nt: TGCGCCAGCAGCTTGCTAGCCGCGAACACCGGGGAGCTGTTTTTT

clone_size: many
d_call: NA
j_call: TRBJ2-7
v_call: TRBV5-1
cdr3_aa: CASSPGEGYEQYF
cdr3_nt: TGCGCCAGCAGCCCAGGAGAAGGCTACGAGCAGTACTTC

clone_size: NA
d_call: TRBD2
j_call: TRBJ2-1
v_call: TRBV5-4
cdr3_aa: CASSQGGLAGAGSYNEQFF
cdr3_nt: TGTGCCAGCAGCCAAGGCGGACTAGCGGGAGCAGGGTCCTACAATGAGCAGTTCTTC

clone_size: many
d_call: NA
j_call: TRBJ2-5
v_call: TRBV5-1
cdr3_aa: CASSPLTEGTQYF
cdr3_nt: TGCGCCAGCAGCCCCCTGACAGAAGGGACCCAGTACTTC

clone_size: NA
d_call: NA
j_call: TRBJ2-7
v_call: TRBV6-1
cdr3_aa: CASSQGSRGYEQYF
cdr3_nt: TGTGCCAGCAGTCAGGGGAGTCGTGGCTACGAGCAGTACTTC

clone_size: many
d_call: TRBD2
j_call: TRBJ2-6
v_call: TRBV27
cdr3_aa: CASSLTSGGANVLTF
cdr3_nt: TGTGCCAGCAGTTTGACTAGCGGTGGGGCCAACGTCCTGACTTTC

clone_size: NA
d_call: NA
j_call: TRBJ1-4
v_call: TRBV6-2/TRBV6-3
cdr3_aa: CASSYSRFAESPTNEKLFF
cdr3_nt: TGTGCCAGCAGTTACTCGAGATTTGCCGAGTCTCCAACTAATGAAAAACTGTTTTTT

clone_size: many
d_call: NA
j_call: TRBJ2-1
v_call: TRBV11-1
cdr3_aa: CASSLYRGNEQFF
cdr3_nt: TGTGCCAGCAGCCTTTATCGGGGCAATGAGCAGTTCTTC

clone_size: many
d_call: NA
j_call: TRBJ2-3
v_call: TRBV11-2
cdr3_aa: CASSLVVSDTQYF
cdr3_nt: TGTGCCAGCAGCTTAGTGGTTTCGGATACGCAGTATTTT

clone_size: NA
d_call: TRBD1
j_call: TRBJ2-7
v_call: TRBV9
cdr3_aa: CASSVAPQGAISEQYF
cdr3_nt: TGTGCCAGCAGCGTAGCCCCACAGGGGGCCATTTCCGAGCAGTACTTC

clone_size: NA
d_call: TRBD1
j_call: TRBJ2-1
v_call: TRBV19
cdr3_aa: CASRVRTGGPEQFF
cdr3_nt: TGTGCCAGTAGGGTCCGGACAGGGGGACCTGAGCAGTTCTTC

clone_size: NA
d_call: NA
j_call: TRBJ2-1
v_call: TRBV6-1
cdr3_aa: CASREGRDEQFF
cdr3_nt: TGTGCCAGCAGGGAGGGCCGAGATGAGCAGTTCTTC

clone_size: few
d_call: NA
j_call: TRBJ2-5
v_call: TRBV5-1
cdr3_aa: CASSRDVLKTQYF
cdr3_nt: TGCGCCAGCAGCCGGGACGTCCTGAAGACCCAGTACTTC

clone_size: many
d_call: NA
j_call: TRBJ2-5
v_call: TRBV9
cdr3_aa: CASSVVGGRENQETQYF
cdr3_nt: TGTGCCAGCAGCGTAGTAGGAGGCCGGGAAAACCAAGAGACCCAGTACTTC

clone_size: NA
d_call: NA
j_call: TRBJ2-2
v_call: TRBV5-1
cdr3_aa: CASSVDLTGELFF
cdr3_nt: TGCGCCAGCAGCGTGGACCTCACCGGGGAGCTGTTTTTT

clone_size: many
d_call: TRBD2
j_call: TRBJ2-5
v_call: TRBV28
cdr3_aa: CASSSLAGTEGETQYF
cdr3_nt: TGTGCCAGCAGTTCCCTAGCGGGAACGGAGGGGGAGACCCAGTACTTC

clone_size: many
d_call: NA
j_call: TRBJ2-2
v_call: TRBV11-2
cdr3_aa: CASSLGYRGGGELFF
cdr3_nt: TGTGCCAGCAGCCTCGGATACAGGGGAGGCGGGGAGCTGTTTTTT

clone_size: few
d_call: TRBD2
j_call: TRBJ2-7
v_call: TRBV6-2/TRBV6-3
cdr3_aa: CASSLVPGLAGGGYEQYF
cdr3_nt: TGTGCCAGCAGCCTAGTCCCGGGACTAGCGGGAGGAGGGTACGAGCAGTACTTC

clone_size: many
d_call: NA
j_call: TRBJ2-5
v_call: TRBV11-2
cdr3_aa: CASSLWVGTGQETQYF
cdr3_nt: TGTGCCAGCAGCTTATGGGTTGGGACGGGACAAGAGACCCAGTACTTC